These 8 T cell receptor beta chains were all obtained from the same sample, sequenced in a study of T-cell memory formation after mild COVID-19. TCRdb ran MiXCR on the 5' RACE reads and lists one entry per CDR3 protein. The table shows about 270,000 distinct CDR3 sequences, with under 20% occurring only once. The sequencing sample was made of PBMCs or a T cell subset sorted from them (not recorded which). All receptors come from a man aged 18 to 30 who had mild COVID-19 (a few samples of this study predate the infection). Cell type and time point are not known.

This clonotype was counted only a few times. V is TRBV4-1 and J is TRBJ2-7; 12 positions match TRBD2. V shed 2 bases and J 1 base; nucleotides not matched to a gene: 12. The CDR3 sequence is 19 residues long. Germline CDR1 and CDR2: MGHRA and YSYEKL. Here the CDR3 DNA reads TGCGCCAGCAGCCAAACCGTAACCACCGGACTAGCGGGATCCTACGAGCAGTACTTC. Translation: CASSQTVTTGLAGSYEQYF.

This clonotype was seen repeatedly, ten times or more. The V gene is TRBV6-2 or TRBV6-3, the J gene TRBJ1-1, with D possibly TRBD1 on 5 matching bases. Trimming took off 2 bases at V and 1 base at J, with 8 bases between the two ends. From germline, CDR1 is MNHEY and CDR2 SVGEGT. The CDR3 contains 14 residues. This chain's CDR3 is CASSYRQGNTEAFF. Here the CDR3 DNA reads TGTGCCAGCAGTTACCGGCAGGGGAACACTGAAGCTTTCTTT.

This clonotype came up a few times. The chain is built from TRBV20-1 and TRBJ1-1; weak D call: TRBD1 (5 bases). V was clipped by 5 bases and J by 11 bases, with 18 bases between them. Germline assignment: CDR1 DFQATT and CDR2 SNEGSKA (reference sequence). The CDR3 length is 12 residues. The CDR3 nucleotides are TGCAGTGCTGGAAGGGACCGGGGTATGGCTTTCTTT. This codes for CSAGRDRGMAFF.

This clonotype was recorded a few times. V and J are TRBV29-1 and TRBJ2-3; D is unresolved. The germline V gene has CDR1 SQVTM and CDR2 ANQGSEA. The CDR3 extends over 12 amino acids. V was cut by 6 bases and J by 4 bases, with 11 bases left in between. CDR3 DNA: TGCAGCGTGGCCAGTGGGCCAGATACGCAGTATTTT. Residues: CSVASGPDTQYF.

The chain recombines TRBV6-2 or TRBV6-3 with TRBJ2-7; 7 nucleotides match TRBD1. Per germline, CDR1 MNHEY and CDR2 SVGEGT. This CDR3 has 14 residues. V lost 5 bases, J lost 3 bases, and 7 bases stayed unmatched. CDR3 residues: CASSQQGLLYEQYV. In nucleotides, the CDR3 is TGTGCCAGCAGTCAACAGGGGTTACTCTACGAGCAGTACGTC.

This clonotype was detected a few times. This sequence joins TRBV5-6 and TRBJ2-7; D might be TRBD2 (6 bases). Trimming removed 4 bases from V and 2 bases from J, with 16 bases in between. Germline V gene data show CDR1 as SGHDT and CDR2 as YYEEEE. The CDR3 loop spans 15 amino acids. This chain's CDR3 is CASSMSSGATYEQYV. In DNA form, the CDR3 reads TGTGCCAGCAGCATGAGTAGCGGAGCAACCTACGAGCAGTACGTC.

The rearrangement joins TRBV7-9 to TRBJ2-5, with unresolved D. The germline V gene has CDR1 SEHNR and CDR2 FQNEAQ (reference sequence). The CDR3 loop spans 14 amino acids. Trimming removed 1 base at V and 4 bases at J, with 10 bases between. In DNA, the CDR3 is TGTGCCAGCAGCTTAGGTAGCTCGTTAGAGACCCAGTACTTC. Protein sequence: CASSLGSSLETQYF.

This clonotype appeared many times. The chain carries TRBV19 and TRBJ2-2; D possibly corresponds to TRBD1 (6 bases). V gave up 8 bases and J gave up 2 bases, with 9 bases separating them. CDR1 and CDR2 (germline): LNHDA, SQIVND (reference sequence). The CDR3 is 13 amino acids. CDR3 residues: CASAGANTGELFF. The CDR3 region has the DNA TGTGCCAGTGCAGGGGCTAACACCGGGGAGCTGTTTTTT.